This T cell receptor beta chain originates from a study of metastatic and nonmetastatic thyroid tumors. Across the whole study: Repertoire comparison spanned blood and tumor or nodule tissue of malignant and benign thyroid patients.

Trimming removed 3 bases from V and 4 bases from J; junction bases left unmatched: 7. The CDR3 is made up of 15 amino acids. Thyroid surgery was preceded by no treatment in any patient. This clone qualifies as medium-sized. Its antigen is unknown. Overall study results and limits: Significantly higher TCR beta diversity was reportedly seen in malignant thyroid tumors than benign nodules, in blood and tumor.

Authors' processing steps: Construction of a distant-metastasis classifier for papillary thyroid cancer relied on CDR3 differences across clinicopathological groups. TCRdb reprocessed the PCR reads using MiXCR. TCRdb, not the authors, supplied the V and J calls. The data hold approximately 15,000 clones, with about 13% observed a single time. The chain joins TRBV12-3 or TRBV12-4 to TRBJ1-1; 8 bases line up with TRBD1. What was sequenced was blood. The receptor comes from a female donor with papillary thyroid cancer or a benign thyroid nodule (not recorded which). Some clones in this sample may be carry-over from other donors' samples. This CDR3 reads CASSLRNRGSTEAFF. The CDR3 DNA follows: TGTGCCAGCAGTTTGAGGAACAGGGGGAGCACTGAAGCTTTCTTT.